The sequence of this T cell receptor beta chain was determined in a study of neurological immune-mediated disorders. Study conclusions and caveats: Sharing of CDR3 amino acid sequences among expanded clones across subjects was absent, suggesting private repertoires in all groups.

2 million PBMCs stored at -80 C were the source of the unsorted libraries. cDNA synthesis was performed by 5'RACE with 10-nucleotide random UMIs. The authors obtained over 160 million TCR-beta sequences from 15-18 subjects per sequencing run. TCRdb analysed the 5' RACE reads with MiXCR anew, one entry per CDR3 protein. The sample lists roughly 60,000 distinct CDR3 sequences, 9.5% to 12% seen once, with roughly 1.9% in the top ten. Germline CDR1 and CDR2: SGHTA and FQGNSA. V was shortened by 1 base and J by 6 bases, with 8 bases between the two germline ends. The CDR3 is made up of 13 amino acids. To note about this clonotype: Its antigen remains unknown.

The genes are TRBV7-2 and TRBJ2-3; D unresolved. The specimen sequenced was PBMCs. The clonotype comes from a man in his sixties in good health. The CDR3 sequence: CASSLVVRDTQYF. CDR3 bases: TGTGCCAGCAGCTTAGTGGTGAGGGATACGCAGTATTTT.